Described below is a single T cell receptor (beta chain) sequence and its context. Researchers ran the PCR with 60 Vbeta and 13 Jbeta primers. The repertoire was sequenced with immunoSEQ multiplex PCR; TCRdb's copy has only in-frame clones and lacks some. This table has 84,000 or so clones, roughly 80% appearing once. The CDR3 consists of 15 residues. Germline values: CDR1 LGHNA, CDR2 YNFKEQ. V lost 0 bases, J lost 3 bases, and 9 bases lay in between. The record originates from a study of cytomegalovirus exposure and HLA in healthy donors. This TCR derives from a man aged 30 to 39 in good health and CMV-seronegative. Sequencing was performed on PBMCs. This chain connects TRBV4-2 to TRBJ2-4; D is unresolved. The CDR3 DNA is TGTGCCAGCAGCCAAGATCGCGAAAACAAAAACATTCAGTACTTC. Protein product: CASSQDRENKNIQYF.